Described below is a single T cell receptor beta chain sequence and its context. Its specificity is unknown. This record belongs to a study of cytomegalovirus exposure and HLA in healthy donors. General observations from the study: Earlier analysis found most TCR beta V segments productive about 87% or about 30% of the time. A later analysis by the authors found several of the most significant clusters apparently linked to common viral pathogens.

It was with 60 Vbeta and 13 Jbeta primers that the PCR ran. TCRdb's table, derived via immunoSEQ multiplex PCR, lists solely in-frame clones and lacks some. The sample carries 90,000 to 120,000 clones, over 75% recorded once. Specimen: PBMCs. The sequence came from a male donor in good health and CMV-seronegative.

This CDR3 reads CASSVVRQFNQPQHF. As DNA, the CDR3 is TGTGCCAGCAGTGTCGTGAGACAGTTCAATCAGCCCCAGCATTTT. The chain is built from TRBV6-1 and TRBJ1-5; a weak D match, TRBD1 (5 bases). V was trimmed by 4 bases and J by 3 bases, leaving 13 bases between them. CDR1 is MNHNS and CDR2 is SASEGT in the germline V gene. This CDR3 spans 15 amino acids.